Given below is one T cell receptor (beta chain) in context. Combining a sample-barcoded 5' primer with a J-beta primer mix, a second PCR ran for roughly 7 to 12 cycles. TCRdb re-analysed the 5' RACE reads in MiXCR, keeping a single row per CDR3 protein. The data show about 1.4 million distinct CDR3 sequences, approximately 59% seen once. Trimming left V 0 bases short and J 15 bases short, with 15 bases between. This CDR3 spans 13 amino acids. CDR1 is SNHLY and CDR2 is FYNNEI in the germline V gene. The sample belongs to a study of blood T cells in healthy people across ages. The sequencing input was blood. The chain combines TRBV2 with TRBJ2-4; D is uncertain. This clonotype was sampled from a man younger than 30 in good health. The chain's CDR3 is CASSEALINAPYF. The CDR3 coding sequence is TGTGCCAGCAGTGAAGCGCTTATAAACGCCCCGTACTTC. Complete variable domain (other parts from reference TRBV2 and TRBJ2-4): EPEVTQTPSHQVTQMGQEVILRCVPISNHLYFYWYRQILGQKVEFLVSFYNNEISEKSEIFDDQFSVERPDGSNFTLKIRSTKLEDSAMYFCASSEALINAPYFGAGTRLSVL.